This T cell receptor (beta chain) appears in the sequencing data of a study of blood T cell repertoires in COVID-19. This clone was counted between two and nine times. Data came from immunoSEQ multiplex PCR; TCRdb stores just in-frame clones and leaves some out. The table includes some 100,000 clones, around four fifths detected once. The sample taken for sequencing was peripheral blood. The receptor's source is a woman between 65 and 79 years old with active or convalescent COVID-19.

CDR3 nucleotide sequence: TGTGCCAGCAGCTTATACGGGGGTAGCACAGATACGCAGTATTTT. Its translation is CASSLYGGSTDTQYF. The chain uses TRBV7-2 and TRBJ2-3; possible D gene TRBD2, 6 bases. The CDR3 extends over 15 amino acids. V gave up 2 bases and J gave up 0 bases, with 9 bases separating them. The germline CDR1 and CDR2 sequences are SGHTA and FQGNSA. Complete variable domain (other parts from reference TRBV7-2 and TRBJ2-3): GAGVSQSPSNKVTEKGKDVELRCDPISGHTALYWYRQSLGQGLEFLIYFQGNSAPDKSGLPSDRFSAERTGGSVSTLTIQRTQQEDSAVYLCASSLYGGSTDTQYFGPGTRLTVL.